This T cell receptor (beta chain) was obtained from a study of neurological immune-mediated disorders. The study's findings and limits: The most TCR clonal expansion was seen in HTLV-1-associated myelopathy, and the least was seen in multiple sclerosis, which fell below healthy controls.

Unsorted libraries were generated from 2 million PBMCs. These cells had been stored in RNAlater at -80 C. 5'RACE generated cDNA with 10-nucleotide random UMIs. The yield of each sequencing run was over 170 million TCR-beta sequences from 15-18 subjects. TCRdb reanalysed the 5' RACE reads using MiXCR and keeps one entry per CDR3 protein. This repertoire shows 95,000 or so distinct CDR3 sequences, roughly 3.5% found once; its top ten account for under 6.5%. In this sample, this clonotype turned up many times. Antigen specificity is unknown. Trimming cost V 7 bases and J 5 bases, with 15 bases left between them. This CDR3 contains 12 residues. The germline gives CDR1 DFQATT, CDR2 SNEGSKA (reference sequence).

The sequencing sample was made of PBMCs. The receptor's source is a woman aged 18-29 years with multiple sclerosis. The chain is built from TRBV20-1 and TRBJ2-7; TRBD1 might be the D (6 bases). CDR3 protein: CSGDIRLHEQYF. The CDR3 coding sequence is TGCAGTGGGGACATCCGCCTCCACGAGCAGTACTTC.